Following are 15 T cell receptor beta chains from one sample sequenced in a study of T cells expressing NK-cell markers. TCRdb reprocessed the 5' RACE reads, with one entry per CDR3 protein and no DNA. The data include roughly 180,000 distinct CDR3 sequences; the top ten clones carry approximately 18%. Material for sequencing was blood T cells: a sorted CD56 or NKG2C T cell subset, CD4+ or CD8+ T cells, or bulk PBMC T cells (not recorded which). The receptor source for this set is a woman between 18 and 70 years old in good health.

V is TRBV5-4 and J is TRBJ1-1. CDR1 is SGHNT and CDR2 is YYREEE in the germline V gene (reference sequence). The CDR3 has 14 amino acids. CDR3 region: CASSSGTMNTEAFF.

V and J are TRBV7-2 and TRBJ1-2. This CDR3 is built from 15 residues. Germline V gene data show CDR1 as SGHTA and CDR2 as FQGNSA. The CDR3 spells CASSLLGRPNYGYTF.

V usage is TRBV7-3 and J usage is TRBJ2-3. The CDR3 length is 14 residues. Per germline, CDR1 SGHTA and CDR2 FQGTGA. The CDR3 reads CASSTLEITDTQYF. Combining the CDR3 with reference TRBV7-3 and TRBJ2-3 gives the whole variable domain GAGVSQTPSNKVTEKGKYVELRCDPISGHTALYWYRQSLGQGPEFLIYFQGTGAADDSGLPNDRFFAVRPEGSVSTLKIQRTERGDSAVYLCASSTLEITDTQYFGPGTRLTVL.

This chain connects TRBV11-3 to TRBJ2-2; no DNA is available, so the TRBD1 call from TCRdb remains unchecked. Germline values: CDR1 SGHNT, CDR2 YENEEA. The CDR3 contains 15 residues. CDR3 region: CASSGRARGPGELFF.

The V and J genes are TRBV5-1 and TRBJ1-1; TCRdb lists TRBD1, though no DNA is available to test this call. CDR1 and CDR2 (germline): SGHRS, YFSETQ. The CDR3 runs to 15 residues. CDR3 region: CASSLDPQGNAEAFF.

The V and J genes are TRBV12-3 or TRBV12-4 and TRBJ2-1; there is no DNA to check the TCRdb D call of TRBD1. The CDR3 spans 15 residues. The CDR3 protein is CASHDNDIRGHEQFF.

CDR3 residues: CASSSGGSTYEQYF. The chain recombines TRBV7-3 with TRBJ2-7; TCRdb indicates TRBD1, and absent DNA this call remains unverified. The CDR3 has 14 amino acids. Per the germline V gene, CDR1 is SGHTA and CDR2 is FQGTGA.

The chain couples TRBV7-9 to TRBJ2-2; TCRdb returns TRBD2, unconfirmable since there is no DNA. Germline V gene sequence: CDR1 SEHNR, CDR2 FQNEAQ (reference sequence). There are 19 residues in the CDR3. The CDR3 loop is CASSFVFSARAPNTGELFF.

CDR3 loop: CASSGPGQGVNEQFF. The chain is built from TRBV2 and TRBJ2-1; there is no DNA to check the TCRdb D call of TRBD1. Germline V gene sequence: CDR1 SNHLY, CDR2 FYNNEI. The CDR3 runs to 15 residues.

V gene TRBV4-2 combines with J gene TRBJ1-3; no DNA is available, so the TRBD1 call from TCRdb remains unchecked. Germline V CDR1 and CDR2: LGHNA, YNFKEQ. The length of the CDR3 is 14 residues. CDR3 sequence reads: CASSPRQGQNTIYF.

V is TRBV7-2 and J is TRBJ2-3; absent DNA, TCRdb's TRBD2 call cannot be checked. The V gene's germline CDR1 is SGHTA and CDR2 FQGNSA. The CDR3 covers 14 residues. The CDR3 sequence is CAIARTLGTDTQYF.

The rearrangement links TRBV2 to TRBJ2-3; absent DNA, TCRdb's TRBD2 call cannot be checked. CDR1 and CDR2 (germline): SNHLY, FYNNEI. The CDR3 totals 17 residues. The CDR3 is CASSESASGSITDTQYF.

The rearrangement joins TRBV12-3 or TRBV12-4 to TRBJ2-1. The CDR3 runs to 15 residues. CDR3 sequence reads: CASSPSGARYNEQFF.

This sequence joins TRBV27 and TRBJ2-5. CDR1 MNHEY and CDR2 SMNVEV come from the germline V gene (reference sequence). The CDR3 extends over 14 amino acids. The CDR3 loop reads CASSFREIQETQYF.

CDR3 region: CASGRGTTRETQYF. The V and J genes are TRBV6-1 and TRBJ2-5; TCRdb proposes TRBD1, but this gene call is untestable without DNA. CDR3 length: 14 residues. CDR1 and CDR2 from the germline V gene are MNHNS and SASEGT.